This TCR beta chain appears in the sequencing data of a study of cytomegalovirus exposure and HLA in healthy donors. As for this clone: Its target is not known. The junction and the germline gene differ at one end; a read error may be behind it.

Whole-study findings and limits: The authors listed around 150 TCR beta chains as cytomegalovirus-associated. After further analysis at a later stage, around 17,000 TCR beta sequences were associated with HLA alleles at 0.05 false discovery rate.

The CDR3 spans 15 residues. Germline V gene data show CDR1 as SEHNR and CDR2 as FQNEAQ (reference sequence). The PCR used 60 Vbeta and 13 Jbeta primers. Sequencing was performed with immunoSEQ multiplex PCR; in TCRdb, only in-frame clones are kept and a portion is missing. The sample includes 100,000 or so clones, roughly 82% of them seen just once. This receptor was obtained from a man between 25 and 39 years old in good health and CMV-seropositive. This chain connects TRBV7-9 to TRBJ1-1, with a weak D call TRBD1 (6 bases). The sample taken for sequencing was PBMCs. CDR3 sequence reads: CSSSPTVQGNTEAFF. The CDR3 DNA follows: TGTTCCAGCAGCCCCACCGTACAGGGGAACACTGAAGCTTTCTTT.